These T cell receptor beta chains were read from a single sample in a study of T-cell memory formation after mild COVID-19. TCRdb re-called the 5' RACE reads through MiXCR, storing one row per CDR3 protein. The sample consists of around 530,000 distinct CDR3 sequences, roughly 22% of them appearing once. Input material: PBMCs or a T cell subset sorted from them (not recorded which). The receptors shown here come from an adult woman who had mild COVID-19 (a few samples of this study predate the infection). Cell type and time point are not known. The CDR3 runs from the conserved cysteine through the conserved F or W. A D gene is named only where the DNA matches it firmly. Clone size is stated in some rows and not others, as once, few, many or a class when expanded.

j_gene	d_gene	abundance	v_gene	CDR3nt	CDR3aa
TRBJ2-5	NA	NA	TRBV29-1	TGCAGCGTTGTTAAGCGACCGGGCCAAGAGACCCAGTACTTC	CSVVKRPGQETQYF
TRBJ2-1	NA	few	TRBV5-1	TGCGCCAGCAGTTGGTACAATGAGCAGTTCTTC	CASSWYNEQFF
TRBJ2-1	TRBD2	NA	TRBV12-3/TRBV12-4	TGTGCCAGCAGGGGGGTAGCGGGATCTTATGAGCAGTTCTTC	CASRGVAGSYEQFF
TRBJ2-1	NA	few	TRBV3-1	TGTGCCAGCAGCCAACCAACTAGATACAATGAGCAGTTCTTC	CASSQPTRYNEQFF
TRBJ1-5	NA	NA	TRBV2	TGTGCCAGCAGTCCCGGTGGCAATAGCAATCAGCCCCAGCATTTT	CASSPGGNSNQPQHF
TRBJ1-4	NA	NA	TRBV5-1	TGCGCCAGCAGCTTGGACCCGGGCAGGGCCTTCGGGGAAAAACTGTTTTTT	CASSLDPGRAFGEKLFF
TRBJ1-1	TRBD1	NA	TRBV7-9	TGTGCCAGCAGCGGGGGACAGGGCGGCAGGGCTTTCTTT	CASSGGQGGRAFF
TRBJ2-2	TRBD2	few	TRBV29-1	TGCAGCGTTGTGGCTCTAGCGGGAGAGTCGGGCACCGGGGAGCTGTTTTTT	CSVVALAGESGTGELFF
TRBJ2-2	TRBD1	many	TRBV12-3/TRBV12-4	TGTGCCAGCGGATTGACAGGGGGCGTCACCGGGGAGCTGTTTTTT	CASGLTGGVTGELFF
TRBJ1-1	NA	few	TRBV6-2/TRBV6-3	TGTGCCAGCTCGTCAGGCGAGGTTTTCGCTGAAGCTTTCTTT	CASSSGEVFAEAFF
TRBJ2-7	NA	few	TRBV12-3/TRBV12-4	TGTGCCAGCAGTTTTAGGGCCCACGAGCAGTACTTC	CASSFRAHEQYF
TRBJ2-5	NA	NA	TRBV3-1	TGTGCCAGCAGCCAAGCCGAAGAGACCCAGTACTTC	CASSQAEETQYF
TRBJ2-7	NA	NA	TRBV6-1	TGTGCCAGCAGTGAATCGGTCTACTACGAGCAGTACTTC	CASSESVYYEQYF
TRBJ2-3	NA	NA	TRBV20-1	TGCAGTGCTGACTTAGCGGAGTCCACAGATACGCAGTATTTT	CSADLAESTDTQYF
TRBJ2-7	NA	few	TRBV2	TGTGCCAGCAGAAGGCAGGAGCTCTCCTACGAGCAGTACTTC	CASRRQELSYEQYF
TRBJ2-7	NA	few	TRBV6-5	TGTGCCAGCAGTCTGACCGGGACTGGAATAATCGAGCAGTACTTC	CASSLTGTGIIEQYF
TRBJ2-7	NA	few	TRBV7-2	TGTGCCAGCAGCTTACCCGGCCACAGGGTAAATGGCTACGAGCAGTACTTC	CASSLPGHRVNGYEQYF
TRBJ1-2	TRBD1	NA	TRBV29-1	TGCAGCGTCCCTCAGGGGGCGCGAAACTATGGCTACACCTTC	CSVPQGARNYGYTF
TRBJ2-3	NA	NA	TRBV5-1	TGCGCCAGCAGCTTAAGACAGAACACAGATACGCAGTATTTT	CASSLRQNTDTQYF